This TCR beta chain derives from a study of technical replicates of blood from several donors. Sequencing used immunoSEQ multiplex PCR; TCRdb keeps in-frame clones, though not all of them. This table holds roughly 48,000 clones, roughly nine tenths found once. Germline V gene sequence: CDR1 SQVTM, CDR2 ANQGSEA. Trimming took off 1 base at V and 7 bases at J, with 22 bases between the two ends. The CDR3 loop spans 16 amino acids. The chain carries TRBV29-1 and TRBJ1-2; a possible D gene is TRBD1 (5 bases). The sequence came from a human donor in good health. Some clones in this sample may be carry-over from other donors' samples. Sequencing was carried out using PBMCs. The CDR3 nucleotides are TGCAGCGTTGAAGGTGGCAGGGCCTTCGGGTTGGGTGGCTACACCTTC. Translating gives CSVEGGRAFGLGGYTF.